Given below is one T cell receptor (beta chain) in context. Its antigen is not yet known. The CDR1 and CDR2 encoded by the germline V gene (reference sequence) are LGHDT and YNNKEL. Taken from cysteine to phenylalanine, the CDR3 has 13 residues. No coding sequence is recorded. This specimen comes from a study of monozygotic twins with inflammatory bowel disease (dated by TCRdb to 2018 to 2020). Broadly, across the study: A total of 28 monozygotic twin pairs were included in the full study, comprising nine German pairs (four IBD-concordant, five IBD-discordant) and 19 IBD-discordant Danish pairs. The search for disease-associated traits relied mainly on comparing IBD patients with their genetically identical healthy co-twins within discordant pairs. Each individual had, on average, about 151 000 unique TCRalpha sequences and 181 000 unique TCRbeta sequences available for analysis.

From each donor, a roughly 2.7 ml peripheral blood sample was collected into PAXgene tubes and kept at -80 degrees C. Total RNA was isolated from whole blood with the PAXgene blood miRNA kit on an automated QIAcube, without T cell sorting. Deep TCRalpha and TCRbeta repertoire profiling with unique molecular barcoding was performed on peripheral blood of monozygotic twin pairs concordant or discordant for inflammatory bowel disease. For every twin pair, smoking habits were documented, and each individual was categorised as a current, former or never smoker. On the study overall, not on this receptor specifically: Compared with healthy twins, IBD patients shared fewer clonotypes with other individuals, and the difference was most pronounced in patients with signs of disease activity. A decrease in TCRbeta repertoire diversity, as measured by inverse Simpson index, was observed in IBD patients compared with their healthy co-twins. Repertoire similarity did not differ between concordant and discordant twins, possibly due to limited statistical power. No single strong signal or clonotype linked to IBD turned up in the results, so the idea that one exists was not supported. Because patients were on differing immunosuppressive treatments, the repertoires may have picked up extra background noise and inter-individual variability. The analysis was unable to tell apart different T cell subtypes.

Receptor libraries were prepared by 5' RACE. Preparation of each TCR library used approximately 3.5 ug of total RNA. For each sample, cDNA synthesis with SMARTScribe reverse transcriptase was split into eight separate reactions. During cDNA synthesis, template switching introduced unique molecular identifiers that contained a 6-nucleotide sample barcode. Amplification of TCRalpha and TCRbeta cDNA involved two nested PCRs of 16 and 9 cycles, and each PCR was followed by bead purification. Before amplification, the cDNA was both treated with uracil DNA-glycosylase and purified with the QIAquick PCR purification kit. The second PCR was the step at which Illumina TruSeq-compatible adapters and sample-specific barcodes were added. Library quality and concentration were assessed using TapeStation and Qubit, and about 5 ng of each library was pooled. The pooled libraries were sequenced with 2 x 100 bp reads and custom sequencing primers on an Illumina HiSeq2500 single-index Rapid Run. From the authors' description of their analysis: PCR and sequencing errors were corrected by UMI-based consensus assembly using MiGEC version 1.2.6. MiXCR version 2.1.1 was used for V(D)J alignment, clonotype assembly and CDR3 extraction. Gene usage, clonotype sharing and MAIT/NKT TCR abundance were normalised by analysing the top 1000, 10 000 and 20 000 clonotypes per sample. After downsampling to 27 000 UMIs, diversity was calculated as the inverse Simpson index using the vegan R package. Paired Mann-Whitney U tests were applied to discordant twin pairs, and Benjamini-Hochberg correction was used for multiple testing. Reads reprocessed by TCRdb are summarized as one entry per CDR3 protein sequence, and DNA is absent. V and J calls and clone size were set by TCRdb, not the authors. The sample table includes about 450,000 distinct CDR3 sequences. Clones ranked in the top ten supply about 2.2% of the sample.

This sequence uses TRBV3-1 and TRBJ2-1; TCRdb's D gene call, TRBD1, goes unchecked for lack of DNA. This TCR was recovered from a human donor with ulcerative colitis or Crohn's disease, or a healthy co-twin of an affected twin (not recorded which). Sequencing was performed on blood. CDR3 reads: CASSLPPWEEQFF.